This TCR beta chain was obtained from a study of T cells in Graves' hyperthyroidism and ophthalmopathy. Findings and limits, study-wide: Peripheral blood also featured most of the thyroid clonotypes expanded above 0.001.

The CDR3 loop spans 14 amino acids. V lost 1 base to trimming and J lost 7 bases, with 17 bases between them. Looked up from germline, CDR1 is DFQATT and CDR2 is SNEGSKA (reference sequence). Regions amplified from RNA transcripts were the TCR beta CDR3 regions. First-round RT-PCR with HTBI primers amplified the TCR CDR3 region. TCRdb passed the multiplex PCR reads through MiXCR, listing each CDR3 protein once. The table lists around 600,000 distinct CDR3 sequences, about 45% of them singletons. About this clonotype: Its matching antigen is unknown.

Any patient presenting with uncontrolled infection, other autoimmune disease, pregnancy or lactation was left out. Clinical symptoms, serum thyroxine and TRAb, thyroid ultrasound and orbital computed tomography were used for the diagnoses. This sequence originates from an adult man with Graves' disease, either hyperthyroidism or ophthalmopathy (not recorded which). The gene calls are TRBV20-1 and TRBJ2-7; D could derive from TRBD1 or TRBD2 (5 bases each). Sequenced input: peripheral blood or thyroid tissue (not recorded which). CDR3 DNA sequence: TGCAGTGCTAGAGGACAGCTTGGGGACCCGGAGCAGTACTTC. Amino acids: CSARGQLGDPEQYF.